The 21 T cell receptor beta chains below come from one sample, sequenced in a study of OX40 agonist ivuxolimab in advanced cancers. TCRdb keeps only in-frame clones here, not all; method: immunoSEQ multiplex PCR. The sample has 92,000 or so clones; 80% to 90% are singletons. The source material was CD4+ or CD8+ T cells sorted from blood, sampled in a trial of the OX40 agonist ivuxolimab. All receptors derive from an adult with an advanced solid tumor such as melanoma, head and neck, liver or kidney cancer.

J is TRBJ2-5 and V is TRBV10-3; no clear D gene. From germline, CDR1 is ENHRY and CDR2 SYGVKD. CDR3 length: 12 residues. Trimming removed 0 bases from V and 4 bases from J, with 3 bases in between. The chain's CDR3 is CAISESTETQYF. CDR3 sequence (DNA): TGTGCCATCAGTGAGTCGACAGAGACCCAGTACTTC.

This chain links TRBV27 with TRBJ2-5; TRBD2 is a possible D gene (6 bases). The DNA end lines up better with TRBJ2-7; the J call may be wrong. Germline V gene lookup returns CDR1 MNHEY and CDR2 SMNVEV (reference sequence). This CDR3 spans 15 amino acids. The CDR3 DNA sequence: TGTGCCAGCAGTCCATCTAGCGATTACTCCTACGAGCAGTACTTC. Residues: CASSPSSDYSYEQYF.

CDR3 sequence reads: CASSYQEVGYTF. CDR3 DNA sequence: TGTGCCAGCAGTTATCAGGAGGTTGGCTACACCTTC. The chain employs TRBV6-6 and TRBJ1-2; no definite D call. The V end lost 3 bases, the J end lost 7 bases, and 9 bases lay between the germline ends. The CDR3 covers 12 residues. Germline CDR1 and CDR2: MNHNY and SVGAGI (reference sequence).

This clone showed up just a few times. Here the CDR3 reads CASSSPQLVEQYF. In nucleotides, the CDR3 is TGTGCCAGCAGCTCCCCTCAGTTGGTTGAGCAGTACTTC. The chain employs TRBV11-2 and TRBJ2-7, with unresolved D. V lost 4 bases and J lost 7, with 14 bases in between. This CDR3 contains 13 residues. CDR1 is SGHAT, CDR2 FQNNGV, per germline.

The chain joins TRBV28 to TRBJ1-2, with D perhaps TRBD1 (5 bases). The CDR3 consists of 14 residues. The germline V and J ends were trimmed by 5 bases and 6 bases, with 16 bases remaining between them. Looked up from germline, CDR1 is MDHEN and CDR2 is SYDVKM. As DNA, the CDR3 is TGTGCCAGCAGTCCGATGGTAGTAGGGGATGGCTACACCTTC. This codes for CASSPMVVGDGYTF.

As for this clone: At one end the junction does not follow the germline gene, possibly because of a read error. The gene calls are TRBV5-4 and TRBJ2-3; D might be TRBD1 (6 bases). Germline CDR1 reads SGHNT; CDR2 reads YYREEE (reference sequence). The CDR3 is 13 residues long. CDR3 coding DNA: TGTGCCAGCAGCTTGGTGGGGACACCACGACTCTTTTTT. Its translation is CASSLVGTPRLFF.

The CDR3 here is CASSQPPQGPGAEAFF. In DNA, the CDR3 is TGCGCCAGCAGCCAACCCCCACAGGGCCCAGGGGCAGAAGCTTTCTTT. The rearrangement links TRBV4-1 to TRBJ1-1; D is possibly TRBD1 (6 bases). Looked up from germline, CDR1 is MGHRA and CDR2 is YSYEKL. Trimming removed 2 bases at V and 8 bases at J, with 21 bases between. The length of the CDR3 is 16 residues.

This chain joins TRBV9 and TRBJ2-2, with D possibly being TRBD1 or TRBD2 (5 bases each). This CDR3 contains 17 residues. V was trimmed by 4 bases and J by 2 bases, leaving 18 bases between them. CDR1 is SGDLS, CDR2 YYNGEE, per germline. As DNA, the CDR3 is TGTGCCAGCAGCCTCGCGAATGGCAGGGACAACACCGGGGAGCTGTTTTTT. Amino acids: CASSLANGRDNTGELFF.

This clone occurred once. The rearrangement uses TRBV27 and TRBJ2-2; D ambiguous. Looked up from germline, CDR1 is MNHEY and CDR2 is SMNVEV (reference sequence). The CDR3 extends over 13 amino acids. V was clipped by 0 bases and J by 6 bases, with 5 bases between them. The CDR3 DNA is TGTGCCAGCAGTTTATCGGGCTCCGGGGAGCTGTTTTTT. This translates into CASSLSGSGELFF.

The chain carries TRBV12-5 and TRBJ2-1; D may match TRBD1 or TRBD2 (5 bases each). The germline gives CDR1 LGHNT, CDR2 FRNRAP. The V gene lost 7 bases and the J gene lost 0 bases, with 34 bases spanning the gap. The CDR3 runs to 22 residues. The CDR3 sequence is CASVLGERGPFVAFSSYNEQFF. CDR3 sequence (DNA): TGTGCTAGTGTCCTGGGGGAGAGGGGCCCGTTCGTGGCTTTTAGCTCCTACAATGAGCAGTTCTTC.

This chain joins TRBV6-5 and TRBJ2-3; TRBD2 matches 9 bases. V lost 0 bases to trimming and J lost 3 bases; unmatched junction nucleotides: 4. The CDR3 contains 16 residues. CDR1 MNHEY and CDR2 SVGAGI come from the germline V gene. CDR3 residues: CASSYSSLAGTDTQYF. The CDR3 nucleotides are TGTGCCAGCAGTTACTCGTCGCTAGCGGGAACAGATACGCAGTATTTT.

This clone was seen only a few times. The chain combines TRBV19 with TRBJ2-4; 8 bases agree with TRBD2. There are 15 residues in the CDR3. With 1 base clipped from V and 2 bases from J, the junction kept 1 base outside the gene matches. Per the germline V gene, CDR1 is LNHDA and CDR2 is SQIVND (reference sequence). Here the CDR3 reads CASSIVAGPKNIQYF. In DNA, the CDR3 is TGTGCCAGTAGTATAGTAGCGGGACCCAAAAACATTCAGTACTTC.

This sequence joins TRBV5-4 and TRBJ2-1, with TRBD1 as a possible D gene (6 bases). CDR3 length equals 13 residues. V lost 2 bases to trimming and J lost 10 bases, with 13 bases between them. Germline CDR1 is SGHNT and CDR2 is YYREEE (reference sequence). Here the CDR3 reads CASSFHRDREQFF. The CDR3 nucleotides are TGTGCCAGCAGCTTTCACAGGGATCGAGAGCAGTTCTTC.

Here the CDR3 reads CASSLGQGRQPQHF. The CDR3 coding sequence is TGTGCCAGCAGTTTGGGACAGGGGCGCCAGCCCCAGCATTTT. The V gene is TRBV28, the J gene TRBJ1-5, with 10 bases fitting TRBD1. Germline trimming cut 3 bases from V and 7 bases from J; bases unmatched to any gene: 3. Per the germline V gene, CDR1 is MDHEN and CDR2 is SYDVKM. The CDR3 length is 14 residues. Drawing the rest from reference TRBV28 and TRBJ1-5, the complete variable domain is DVKVTQSSRYLVKRTGEKVFLECVQDMDHENMFWYRQDPGLGLRLIYFSYDVKMKEKGDIPEGYSVSREKKERFSLILESASTNQTSMYLCASSLGQGRQPQHFGDGTRLSIL.

In DNA, the CDR3 is TGTGCCAGCAGCCAGCGGGAGGGATCCTACAATGAGCAGTTCTTC. It specifies CASSQREGSYNEQFF. The gene calls are TRBV7-9 and TRBJ2-1; 10 nucleotides agree with TRBD2. CDR1 is SEHNR, CDR2 FQNEAQ, per germline (reference sequence). The CDR3 spans 15 residues. V trimming: 5 bases; J trimming: 1 base; junction bases outside the gene matches: 2.

V usage is TRBV11-3 and J usage is TRBJ1-2; D might be TRBD1 (5 bases). The germline CDR1 and CDR2 sequences are SGHNT and YENEEA. Trimming stripped 5 bases from V and 6 bases from J, with 19 bases between. The CDR3 spans 15 residues. The CDR3 protein is CASSGQGSGLHGYTF. In DNA form, the CDR3 reads TGTGCCAGCAGCGGCCAGGGTTCTGGGTTACATGGCTACACCTTC. The complete variable domain, with remaining parts taken from reference TRBV11-3 and TRBJ1-2, reads EAGVVQSPRYKIIEKKQPVAFWCNPISGHNTLYWYLQNLGQGPELLIRYENEEAVDDSQLPKDRFSAERLKGVDSTLKIQPAELGDSAVYLCASSGQGSGLHGYTFGSGTRLTVV.

This chain links TRBV6-6 with TRBJ2-2; 11 bases line up with TRBD2. Germline CDR1 is MNHNY and CDR2 is SVGAGI (reference sequence). The CDR3 has 16 amino acids. J lost 3 bases, V lost 6 bases, and 6 bases had no gene match. CDR3 in amino acids: CASRPTSGTYTGELFF. CDR3 sequence (DNA): TGTGCCAGCAGACCGACTAGCGGGACGTACACCGGGGAGCTGTTTTTT.

The chain combines TRBV30 with TRBJ1-2, with 9 positions matching TRBD1. Germline loops: CDR1 GTSNPN, CDR2 SVGIG (reference sequence). The CDR3 is 15 amino acids. The trim removed 4 bases at V and 7 bases at J, leaving 13 bases unmatched. The CDR3 is CAWTTRPGQGIGYTF. For the CDR3, the DNA is TGTGCCTGGACAACCCGGCCGGGACAGGGAATTGGCTACACCTTC.

The chain couples TRBV7-3 to TRBJ2-1, with 11 bases that match TRBD1. The ends lost 5 bases at V and 8 bases at J; junction bases unmatched: 8. This CDR3 is 15 amino acids long. The germline CDR1 and CDR2 sequences are SGHTA and FQGTGA. The CDR3 coding sequence is TGTGCCAGCAGCCAAGGACAGGGGGCGATCGATGAGCAGTTCTTC. Translated: CASSQGQGAIDEQFF.

The V and J genes are TRBV27 and TRBJ2-7, with 7 positions matching TRBD1. CDR3 length: 17 amino acids. CDR1 and CDR2 (germline): MNHEY, SMNVEV (reference sequence). With V trimmed by 4 bases and J by 2 bases, 14 bases remained unmatched. The CDR3 sequence: CASSSAPGTEIPYEQYF. The DNA for the CDR3 is TGTGCCAGCAGTTCCGCCCCCGGGACAGAAATACCCTACGAGCAGTACTTC.

The CDR3 sequence: CSVELAGAISSYEQYF. In nucleotides, the CDR3 is TGCAGCGTTGAACTAGCGGGAGCGATAAGCTCCTACGAGCAGTACTTC. The V gene is TRBV29-1, the J gene TRBJ2-7, with TRBD2 matching 10 bases. The CDR3 is 16 amino acids. Germline lookup yields CDR1 SQVTM and CDR2 ANQGSEA. The trim removed 2 bases at V and 0 bases at J, leaving 7 bases unmatched.